This note documents a single T cell receptor beta chain sequence. This sample is part of a study of CD8 T cells in Susac syndrome. With random hexamers, reverse transcription was performed on about 0.5 to 1 ug of RNA. TCRdb re-called the immunoSEQ multiplex PCR reads with MiXCR, one entry per CDR3 protein. The sample shows roughly 130,000 distinct CDR3 sequences, 85% to 95% of them seen only once. The CDR3 is 16 residues long. Germline V gives CDR1 SGDLS, CDR2 YYNGEE. V lost 3 bases, J lost 0 bases, and 15 bases lay in between. The TCR was taken from a human donor with multiple sclerosis. This chain joins TRBV9 and TRBJ2-5; D not resolved. Specimen: CD4+ T cells from PBMCs. The CDR3 loop is CASSAGDRHYQETQYF. CDR3 DNA sequence: TGTGCCAGCAGCGCGGGCGATAGACACTACCAAGAGACCCAGTACTTC.